The next 23 T cell receptor beta chains were all read from a single sample in a study of cytomegalovirus exposure and HLA in healthy donors. Here immunoSEQ multiplex PCR was the method, and the copy in TCRdb shows in-frame clones only, minus some. The sample consists of about 160,000 clones, less than 90% of them appearing once. The sequenced sample was PBMCs. These receptors were collected from a woman in her 30s in good health and CMV-seronegative.

In its sample, this clone was seen once. The chain joins TRBV19 to TRBJ1-1; D not resolved. CDR3 length: 13 residues. V lost 4 bases and J lost 7, with 13 bases in between. The germline V gene encodes CDR1 LNHDA and CDR2 SQIVND (reference sequence). The CDR3 sequence: CASSRGNAGEAFF. CDR3 DNA: TGTGCCAGTAGTAGAGGAAATGCCGGTGAAGCTTTCTTT.

The chain uses TRBV4-2 and TRBJ2-3; D tentatively reads TRBD1 or TRBD2 (6 bases each). Trimming left V 8 bases short and J 1 base short, with 16 bases between. The CDR3 runs 15 residues. Germline loops: CDR1 LGHNA, CDR2 YNFKEQ. This CDR3 reads CASGRSGGGTDTQYF. The CDR3 coding sequence is TGTGCCAGCGGGAGGTCTGGGGGCGGCACAGATACGCAGTATTTT.

This chain links TRBV30 with TRBJ1-1, with TRBD1 matching 9 bases. This CDR3 has 15 amino acids. With V trimmed by 5 bases and J by 4 bases, 11 bases remained unmatched. In germline, CDR1 is GTSNPN, CDR2 SVGIG (reference sequence). CDR3 sequence: CAWGLRETGGTEAFF. In DNA form, the CDR3 reads TGTGCCTGGGGACTTAGAGAGACAGGGGGCACTGAAGCTTTCTTT.

The chain has TRBV29-1 and TRBJ1-1, with a weak D call TRBD1 (5 bases). Germline CDR1 and CDR2: SQVTM and ANQGSEA. The CDR3 is 13 residues long. V was trimmed by 3 bases and J by 6 bases, leaving 14 bases between them. The CDR3 DNA is TGCAGCGTTGAGAACCAGGGAGGCGCTGAAGCTTTCTTT. This sequence encodes CSVENQGGAEAFF.

CDR3 DNA: TGTGCCACCAGCAGAGATCTCCGCCTTAACTATGGCTACACCTTC. Its protein product is CATSRDLRLNYGYTF. The rearrangement joins TRBV15 to TRBJ1-2, with D hard to call. Germline CDR1 LNHNV, CDR2 YYDKDF (reference sequence). The CDR3 extends over 15 amino acids. Trimming removed 0 bases at V and 1 base at J, with 9 bases between.

The chain couples TRBV7-8 to TRBJ2-6, with 9 nucleotides matching TRBD1. After removal of 7 bases from V and 2 bases from J, the junction contained 9 bases not matched to a gene. The CDR3 runs to 17 residues. From germline, CDR1 is SGHVS and CDR2 FQNEAQ. CDR3 protein: CASTRQGGSAGANVLTF. CDR3 coding DNA: TGTGCCAGCACCCGACAGGGGGGTTCGGCTGGGGCCAACGTCCTGACTTTC.

The V and J genes are TRBV9 and TRBJ2-7; no clear D. This CDR3 contains 15 residues. The V end lost 0 bases, the J end lost 4 bases, and 14 bases lay between the germline ends. The V gene's germline CDR1 is SGDLS and CDR2 YYNGEE. CDR3 in amino acids: CASSVGGSQEYEQYF. The CDR3 DNA follows: TGTGCCAGCAGCGTAGGCGGTTCCCAGGAGTACGAGCAGTACTTC.

The CDR3 nucleotides are TGTGCCTGGCTACCCGGGACAAGAACCGGGGAGCTGTTTTTT. It encodes CAWLPGTRTGELFF. The rearrangement uses TRBV30 and TRBJ2-2; a weak D match, TRBD1 (6 bases). The length of the CDR3 is 14 residues. CDR1 is GTSNPN and CDR2 is SVGIG in the germline V gene (reference sequence). Trimming pared 5 bases from V and 5 bases from J, leaving 15 bases between.

V usage is TRBV6-4 and J usage is TRBJ1-5; TRBD1 matches at 10 bases. The CDR3 is 14 residues long. CDR1 and CDR2 (germline): MRHNA, SNTAGT. The ends lost 5 bases at V and 4 bases at J; junction bases unmatched: 2. CDR3 DNA sequence: TGTGCCAGCAGTAAGGACAGGGGGAATCAGCCCCAGCATTTT. It specifies CASSKDRGNQPQHF.

This chain links TRBV18 with TRBJ2-7; 7 bases line up with TRBD1. J lost 7 bases, V lost 3 bases, and 12 bases had no gene match. From germline, CDR1 is KGHSH and CDR2 LQKENI. This CDR3 has 15 amino acids. The CDR3 loop is CASSPRRSGTEEQYF. The CDR3 coding sequence is TGTGCCAGCTCACCCCGGCGTTCCGGGACAGAAGAGCAGTACTTC. Filled out from reference TRBV18 and TRBJ2-7, the complete variable domain reads NAGVMQNPRHLVRRRGQEARLRCSPMKGHSHVYWYRQLPEEGLKFMVYLQKENIIDESGMPKERFSAEFPKEGPSILRIQQVVRGDSAAYFCASSPRRSGTEEQYFGPGTRLTVT.

This clone appeared once. The chain joins TRBV5-6 to TRBJ2-6; the D is unclear. Trimming removed 7 bases from V and 4 bases from J, with 9 bases in between. The V gene's germline CDR1 is SGHDT and CDR2 YYEEEE. There are 13 residues in the CDR3. The CDR3 nucleotides read TGTGCCAGCCACAGTGGGGGGGCCAACGTCCTGACTTTC. Translation: CASHSGGANVLTF.

This chain connects TRBV21-1 to TRBJ2-7; the table's D call TRBD2 went unverified against the DNA. TRBV21-1 is a known pseudogene. The CDR3 is made up of 14 amino acids. CDR3 in DNA: TGTGCCAGCAGCACCCTCCCCGAGGGTCACGAGCAGTACTTC. The encoded protein is CASSTLPEGHEQYF.

This sequence joins TRBV19 and TRBJ1-2, with D tentatively TRBD1 (6 bases). V lost 5 bases and J lost 8, with 15 bases in between. There are 13 residues in the CDR3. Germline loops: CDR1 LNHDA, CDR2 SQIVND (reference sequence). CDR3 sequence (DNA): TGTGCCAGTAGTGACGCCCGTGGGGGCGGCTACACCTTC. Translation: CASSDARGGGYTF.

The rearrangement joins TRBV7-2 to TRBJ2-5, with D tentatively TRBD2 (5 bases). CDR1 and CDR2 (germline): SGHTA, FQGNSA. Between the trimmed V and J ends, which lost 5 bases and 0 bases, there was a span of 13 bases. CDR3 length: 15 amino acids. The CDR3 loop reads CASSGRYGDQETQYF. CDR3 bases: TGTGCCAGCAGCGGCAGGTACGGGGACCAAGAGACCCAGTACTTC.

This clone was seen more than once but under ten times. This rearrangement joins TRBV9 to TRBJ2-2; weak D call: TRBD1 (5 bases). This CDR3 has 14 residues. CDR1 and CDR2 (germline): SGDLS, YYNGEE. V dropped 5 bases and J dropped 3 bases, with 11 bases sitting between them. The CDR3 DNA reads TGTGCCAGCAGGGCAGGGATGGACACCGGGGAGCTGTTTTTT. Encoded protein: CASRAGMDTGELFF. Full variable domain (rest looked up from reference TRBV9 and TRBJ2-2): DSGVTQTPKHLITATGQRVTLRCSPRSGDLSVYWYQQSLDQGLQFLIQYYNGEERAKGNILERFSAQQFPDLHSELNLSSLELGDSALYFCASRAGMDTGELFFGEGSRLTVL.

V is TRBV7-8 and J is TRBJ2-1; D gene unclear. CDR1 and CDR2 from the germline V gene are SGHVS and FQNEAQ. The V end was cut by 0 bases, the J end by 4 bases, with 7 bases between. The CDR3 is made up of 14 amino acids. Here the CDR3 DNA reads TGTGCCAGCAGCTTAGCGCGATTTTACAATGAGCAGTTCTTC. It yields the protein CASSLARFYNEQFF.

The V call is TRBV7-8, the J call TRBJ2-5, with D perhaps TRBD1 (5 bases). Trimming removed 5 bases at V and 3 bases at J, with 13 bases between. The germline gives CDR1 SGHVS, CDR2 FQNEAQ. The CDR3 is 14 residues long. Written as DNA, the CDR3 is TGTGCCAGCAGCCCCCAGGGCGGTGAAGAGACCCAGTACTTC. It yields the protein CASSPQGGEETQYF. The full variable domain, in which reference TRBV7-8 and TRBJ2-5 provide the parts outside the CDR3, is GAGVSQSPRYKVAKRGQDVALRCDPISGHVSLFWYQQALGQGPEFLTYFQNEAQLDKSGLPSDRFFAERPEGSVSTLKIQRTQQEDSAVYLCASSPQGGEETQYFGPGTRLLVL.

This rearrangement joins TRBV27 to TRBJ1-6; D call uncertain. The CDR3 length is 13 residues. Looked up from germline, CDR1 is MNHEY and CDR2 is SMNVEV (reference sequence). The ends were cut back, 2 bases at V and 9 bases at J, with 8 bases in the middle. CDR3 amino acids: CASSLTGFSPLHF. In nucleotides, the CDR3 is TGTGCCAGCAGTTTAACGGGGTTTTCACCCCTCCACTTT.

This chain connects TRBV6-1 to TRBJ2-1; possible D gene TRBD2, 5 bases. The germline gives CDR1 MNHNS, CDR2 SASEGT. Trimming took 7 bases from V and 1 from J, leaving 11 bases between them. The CDR3 extends over 14 amino acids. CDR3 DNA: TGTGCCAGCACGGGGAGACCATCCTACAATGAGCAGTTCTTC. Amino acid sequence: CASTGRPSYNEQFF.

V and J are TRBV9 and TRBJ2-7; 7 nucleotides align to TRBD2. CDR3 length: 14 amino acids. Trimming at V came to 7 bases and at J to 4 bases, leaving 11 bases not matched to a gene. Germline-derived CDR1 and CDR2 are SGDLS and YYNGEE. The CDR3 DNA reads as TGTGCCAGCGGGGTCGGTGCGGGAGAATACGAGCAGTACTTC. It is translated as CASGVGAGEYEQYF.

The J gene is TRBJ1-3, the V gene TRBV25-1; TRBD1 might be the D (5 bases). The CDR3 contains 14 residues. The germline V and J ends were trimmed by 5 bases and 4 bases, with 12 bases remaining between them. Germline lookup yields CDR1 MGHDK and CDR2 SYGVNS. For the CDR3, the DNA is TGTGCCAGCAGTCCTCCAGGGTCCGGAAACACCATATATTTT. This codes for CASSPPGSGNTIYF.

This rearrangement joins TRBV5-4 to TRBJ2-3, with 10 bases that match TRBD2. V shed 1 base, J shed 6 bases, and the junction held 14 bases outside the gene matches. This CDR3 comprises 18 residues. CDR1 SGHNT and CDR2 YYREEE come from the germline V gene (reference sequence). The CDR3 DNA is TGTGCCAGCAGCTTGCCAAGGGGGCCTAGCGGGAGTTTGGATACGCAGTATTTT. Translated, it gives CASSLPRGPSGSLDTQYF. The complete variable domain, with remaining parts taken from reference TRBV5-4 and TRBJ2-3, reads ETGVTQSPTHLIKTRGQQVTLRCSSQSGHNTVSWYQQALGQGPQFIFQYYREEENGRGNFPPRFSGLQFPNYSSELNVNALELDDSALYLCASSLPRGPSGSLDTQYFGPGTRLTVL.

Notes on this clone: Germline is not matched at one junction end, which may reflect a read error. The same CDR3 is also encoded by other DNA sequences in this sample. The V gene is TRBV25-1, the J gene TRBJ1-3; 8 bases map to TRBD1. The germline gives CDR1 MGHDK, CDR2 SYGVNS. The CDR3 has 14 amino acids. CDR3 residues: CASSETGGGNTIYF. The CDR3 DNA sequence: TGTGCCAGTAGTGAAACAGGGGGTGGAAACACCATATATTTT.